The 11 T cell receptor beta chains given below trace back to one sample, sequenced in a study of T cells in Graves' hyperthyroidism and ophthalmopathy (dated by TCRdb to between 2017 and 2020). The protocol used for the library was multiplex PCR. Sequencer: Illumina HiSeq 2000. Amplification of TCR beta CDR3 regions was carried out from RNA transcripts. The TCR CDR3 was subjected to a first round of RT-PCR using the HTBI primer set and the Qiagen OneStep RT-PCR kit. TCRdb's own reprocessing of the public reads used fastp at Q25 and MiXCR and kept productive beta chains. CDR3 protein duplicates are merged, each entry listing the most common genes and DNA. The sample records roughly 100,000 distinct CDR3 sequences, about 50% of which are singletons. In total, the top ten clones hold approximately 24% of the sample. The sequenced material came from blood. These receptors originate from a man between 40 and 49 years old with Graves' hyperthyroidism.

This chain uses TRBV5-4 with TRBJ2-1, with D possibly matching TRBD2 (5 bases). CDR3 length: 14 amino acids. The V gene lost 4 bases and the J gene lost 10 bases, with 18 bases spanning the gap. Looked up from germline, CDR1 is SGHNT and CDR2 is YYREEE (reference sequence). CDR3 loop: CASSPAAGPWEQFF. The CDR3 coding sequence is TGTGCCAGCAGCCCGGCGGCGGGTCCATGGGAGCAGTTCTTC.

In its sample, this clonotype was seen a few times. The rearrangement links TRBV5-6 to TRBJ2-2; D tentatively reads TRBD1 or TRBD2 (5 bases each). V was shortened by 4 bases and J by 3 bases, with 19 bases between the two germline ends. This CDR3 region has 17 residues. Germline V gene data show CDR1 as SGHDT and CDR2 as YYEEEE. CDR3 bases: TGTGCCAGCAGCCGGACCCCCGGGGCTGGGGACACCGGGGAGCTGTTTTTT. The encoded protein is CASSRTPGAGDTGELFF.

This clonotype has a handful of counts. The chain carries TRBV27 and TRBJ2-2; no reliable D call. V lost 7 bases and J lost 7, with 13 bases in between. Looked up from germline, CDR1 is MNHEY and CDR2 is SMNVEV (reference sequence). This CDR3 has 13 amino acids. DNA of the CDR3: TGTGCCAGCATCAACAGCCCAGGCGGGGAGCTGTTTTTT. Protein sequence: CASINSPGGELFF.

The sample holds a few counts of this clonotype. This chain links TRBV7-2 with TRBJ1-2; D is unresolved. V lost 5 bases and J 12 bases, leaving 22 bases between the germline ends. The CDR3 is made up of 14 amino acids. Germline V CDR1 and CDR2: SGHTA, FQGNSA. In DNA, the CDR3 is TGTGCCAGCAGCCCAGAAGTACACAGCTCTGGAAACACCTTC. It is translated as CASSPEVHSSGNTF. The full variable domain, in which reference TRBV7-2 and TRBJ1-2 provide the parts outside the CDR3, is GAGVSQSPSNKVTEKGKDVELRCDPISGHTALYWYRQSLGQGLEFLIYFQGNSAPDKSGLPSDRFSAERTGGSVSTLTIQRTQQEDSAVYLCASSPEVHSSGNTFGSGTRLTVV.

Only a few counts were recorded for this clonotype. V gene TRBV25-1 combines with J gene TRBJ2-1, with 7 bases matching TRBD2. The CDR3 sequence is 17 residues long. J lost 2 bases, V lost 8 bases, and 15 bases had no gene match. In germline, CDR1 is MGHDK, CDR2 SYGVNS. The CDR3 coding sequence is TGTGCCAGCGCCGATCCCTACCTAACTAGCGCCTACAATGAGCAGTTCTTC. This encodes CASADPYLTSAYNEQFF.

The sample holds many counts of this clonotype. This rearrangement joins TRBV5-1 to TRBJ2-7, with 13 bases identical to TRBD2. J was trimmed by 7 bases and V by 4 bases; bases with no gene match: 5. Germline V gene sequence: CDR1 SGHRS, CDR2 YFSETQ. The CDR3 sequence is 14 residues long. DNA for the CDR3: TGCGCCAGCAGCGTACTAGCGGGGGGGCTTGAGCAGTACTTC. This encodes CASSVLAGGLEQYF.

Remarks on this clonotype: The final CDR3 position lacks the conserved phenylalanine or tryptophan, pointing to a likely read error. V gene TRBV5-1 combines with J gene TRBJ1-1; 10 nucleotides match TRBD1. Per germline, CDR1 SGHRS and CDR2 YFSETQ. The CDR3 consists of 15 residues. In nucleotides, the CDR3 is TGTGCCAGCAGCCTTCTGGGACAGGGGAACACGGAAGCTTTCCTT. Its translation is CASSLLGQGNTEAFL.

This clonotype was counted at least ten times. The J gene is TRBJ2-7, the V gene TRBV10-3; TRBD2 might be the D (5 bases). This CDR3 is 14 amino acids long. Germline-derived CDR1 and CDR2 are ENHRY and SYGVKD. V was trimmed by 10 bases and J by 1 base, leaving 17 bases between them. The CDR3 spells CATTRGRESYEQYF. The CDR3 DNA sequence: TGTGCCACCACCCGCGGACGGGAATCCTACGAGCAGTACTTC.

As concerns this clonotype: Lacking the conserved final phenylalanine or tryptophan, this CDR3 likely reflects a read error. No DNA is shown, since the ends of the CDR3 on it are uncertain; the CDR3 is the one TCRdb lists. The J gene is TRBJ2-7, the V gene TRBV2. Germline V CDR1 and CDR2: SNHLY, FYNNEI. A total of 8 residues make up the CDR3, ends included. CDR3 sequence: CASSEATS.

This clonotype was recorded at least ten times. The CDR3 sequence is CASSLDGNYGYTF. Here the CDR3 DNA reads TGCGCCAGCAGCTTGGACGGAAACTATGGCTACACCTTC. This chain connects TRBV5-1 to TRBJ1-2; D gene unclear. V lost 0 bases and J 2 bases, leaving 5 bases between the germline ends. This CDR3 is 13 amino acids long. Looked up from germline, CDR1 is SGHRS and CDR2 is YFSETQ.

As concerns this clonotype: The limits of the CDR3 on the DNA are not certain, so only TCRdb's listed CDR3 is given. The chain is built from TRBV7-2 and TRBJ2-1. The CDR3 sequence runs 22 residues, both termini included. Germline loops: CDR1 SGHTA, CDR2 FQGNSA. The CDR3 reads CASSLPTAFYLCASSMYYEQFF.